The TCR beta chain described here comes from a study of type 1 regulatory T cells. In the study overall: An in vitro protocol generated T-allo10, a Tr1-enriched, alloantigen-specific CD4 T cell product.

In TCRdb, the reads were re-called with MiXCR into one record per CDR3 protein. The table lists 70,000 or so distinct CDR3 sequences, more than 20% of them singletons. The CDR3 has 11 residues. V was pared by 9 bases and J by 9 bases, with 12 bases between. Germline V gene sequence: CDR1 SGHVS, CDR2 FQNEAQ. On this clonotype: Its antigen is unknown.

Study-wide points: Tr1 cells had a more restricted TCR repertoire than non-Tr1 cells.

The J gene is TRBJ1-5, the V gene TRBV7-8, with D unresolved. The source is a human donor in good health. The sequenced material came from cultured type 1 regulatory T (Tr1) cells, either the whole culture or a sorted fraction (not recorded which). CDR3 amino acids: CARMDEGPQHF. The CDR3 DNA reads TGTGCCAGAATGGATGAGGGGCCCCAGCATTTT. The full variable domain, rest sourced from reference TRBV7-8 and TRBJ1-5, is GAGVSQSPRYKVAKRGQDVALRCDPISGHVSLFWYQQALGQGPEFLTYFQNEAQLDKSGLPSDRFFAERPEGSVSTLKIQRTQQEDSAVYLCARMDEGPQHFGDGTRLSIL.